This passage covers 3 T cell receptor beta chains from one sample sequenced in a study of cytomegalovirus exposure and HLA in healthy donors. The PCR employed 60 Vbeta primers together with 13 Jbeta primers. Profiled with immunoSEQ multiplex PCR; TCRdb holds only in-frame clones, not every one. The table has roughly 120,000 clones, 79% seen once. Sequencing input: PBMCs. The receptors come from a man younger than 30 in good health and CMV-seronegative.

V is TRBV28 and J is TRBJ2-3; D not resolved. CDR3 length: 13 amino acids. Trimming removed 3 bases at V and 0 bases at J, with 4 bases between. Germline V gene lookup returns CDR1 MDHEN and CDR2 SYDVKM. CDR3 amino acids: CASSLESTDTQYF. CDR3 coding DNA: TGTGCCAGCAGTTTGGAGAGCACAGATACGCAGTATTTT. The full variable domain, completed using reference TRBV28 and TRBJ2-3, is DVKVTQSSRYLVKRTGEKVFLECVQDMDHENMFWYRQDPGLGLRLIYFSYDVKMKEKGDIPEGYSVSREKKERFSLILESASTNQTSMYLCASSLESTDTQYFGPGTRLTVL.

V usage is TRBV25-1 and J usage is TRBJ1-1, with TRBD1 identical over 7 bases. The V gene's germline CDR1 is MGHDK and CDR2 SYGVNS. CDR3 size: 14 residues. V shed 3 bases and J 11 bases; nucleotides not matched to a gene: 12. In DNA, the CDR3 is TGTGCCAGCAGTGACCCAACGAGGACAGGTGTCGCTTTCTTT. It specifies CASSDPTRTGVAFF. The variable domain in full, with the rest retrieved from reference TRBV25-1 and TRBJ1-1, is EADIYQTPRYLVIGTGKKITLECSQTMGHDKMYWYQQDPGMELHLIHYSYGVNSTEKGDLSSESTVSRIRTEHFPLTLESARPSHTSQYLCASSDPTRTGVAFFGQGTRLTVV.

The chain joins TRBV6-1 to TRBJ2-7, with TRBD1 matching over 9 bases. The J segment lost 4 bases and the V segment lost 4 bases, leaving 5 bases of the junction unmatched. Germline values: CDR1 MNHNS, CDR2 SASEGT. This CDR3 comprises 14 residues. CDR3 protein: CASSVGQGFYEQYF. CDR3 bases: TGTGCCAGCAGTGTGGGACAGGGTTTTTACGAGCAGTACTTC.